The 6 T cell receptor beta chains listed next were all sequenced from one sample in a study of shared clonotypes between healthy human individuals. CD45RO-negative, CCR7-selected cells formed the naive CD8 fraction, which excluded terminally differentiated effector memory CD45RA+ cells. Method: immunoSEQ multiplex PCR; TCRdb's copy keeps in-frame clones and lacks some. The profile shows millions of clones, more than 85% of them singletons. Material: naive CD8+ T cells from PBMCs. All receptors come from a man younger than 35 in good health. Some clones in this sample may be carry-over from other donors' samples.

V usage is TRBV28 and J usage is TRBJ1-5, with a weak D call TRBD1 (5 bases). The CDR3 is made up of 14 amino acids. Germline V gene sequence: CDR1 MDHEN, CDR2 SYDVKM. The V and J ends lost 6 bases and 5 bases respectively, with 14 bases between them. This CDR3 is CASSLIDSYQPQHF. CDR3 nucleotide sequence: TGTGCCAGCAGCCTCATTGACAGTTATCAGCCCCAGCATTTT.

V and J are TRBV27 and TRBJ2-3; 8 nucleotides match TRBD2. Per the germline V gene, CDR1 is MNHEY and CDR2 is SMNVEV (reference sequence). Trimming at V came to 6 bases and at J to 0 bases, leaving 5 bases not matched to a gene. The length of the CDR3 is 15 residues. The DNA for the CDR3 is TGTGCCAGCAGGACACTAGCGGATAGCACAGATACGCAGTATTTT. This sequence encodes CASRTLADSTDTQYF.

The chain couples TRBV12-2 to TRBJ2-3; TRBD1 reflects the table's D call only, with no check against the DNA. TRBV12-2 is flagged as a pseudogene. CDR3 length equals 12 residues. The DNA of the CDR3 is TGTGCAAGTCGCTTAGCACAGGGAACGCAGTATTTT. Residues: CASRLAQGTQYF.

The chain couples TRBV7-9 to TRBJ2-3; 11 bases align to TRBD2. V shed 2 bases, J shed 2 bases, and the junction held 6 bases outside the gene matches. The CDR3 consists of 17 residues. Germline CDR1 is SEHNR and CDR2 is FQNEAQ (reference sequence). CDR3 residues: CASSLPASGRTTDTQYF. The DNA of the CDR3 is TGTGCCAGCAGCTTACCGGCTAGCGGGAGGACCACAGATACGCAGTATTTT.

This chain joins TRBV4-2 and TRBJ2-7; D unclear. In germline, CDR1 is LGHNA, CDR2 YNFKEQ. The CDR3 is 14 amino acids. Trimming removed 3 bases at V and 7 bases at J, with 16 bases between. The CDR3 coding sequence is TGTGCCAGCAGCCAGTCGCCAAATTTGAGAGAGCAGTACTTC. Translation: CASSQSPNLREQYF.

The chain recombines TRBV18 with TRBJ2-1, with 8 bases matching TRBD2. Germline trimming cut 4 bases from V and 9 bases from J; bases unmatched to any gene: 8. Germline V gives CDR1 KGHSH, CDR2 LQKENI. The CDR3 is 14 amino acids. The CDR3 loop is CASSRPAGALEQFF. The CDR3 DNA sequence: TGTGCCAGCTCACGGCCAGCGGGAGCTCTTGAGCAGTTCTTC. Full variable domain (outside the CDR3, taken from reference TRBV18 and TRBJ2-1): NAGVMQNPRHLVRRRGQEARLRCSPMKGHSHVYWYRQLPEEGLKFMVYLQKENIIDESGMPKERFSAEFPKEGPSILRIQQVVRGDSAAYFCASSRPAGALEQFFGPGTRLTVL.